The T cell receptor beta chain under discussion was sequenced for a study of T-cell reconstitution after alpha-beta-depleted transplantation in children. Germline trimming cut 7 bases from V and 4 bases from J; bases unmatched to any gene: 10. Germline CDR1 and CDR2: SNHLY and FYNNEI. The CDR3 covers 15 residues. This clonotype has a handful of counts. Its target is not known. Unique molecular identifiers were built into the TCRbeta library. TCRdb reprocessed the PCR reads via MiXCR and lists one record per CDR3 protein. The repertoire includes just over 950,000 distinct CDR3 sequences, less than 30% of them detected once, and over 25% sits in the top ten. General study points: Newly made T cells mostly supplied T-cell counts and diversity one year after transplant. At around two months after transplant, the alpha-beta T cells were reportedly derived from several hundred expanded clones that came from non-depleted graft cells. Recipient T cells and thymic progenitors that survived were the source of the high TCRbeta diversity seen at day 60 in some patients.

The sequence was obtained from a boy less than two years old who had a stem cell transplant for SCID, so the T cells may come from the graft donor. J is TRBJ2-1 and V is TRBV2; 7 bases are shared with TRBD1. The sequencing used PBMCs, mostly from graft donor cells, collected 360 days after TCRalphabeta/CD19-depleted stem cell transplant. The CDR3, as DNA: TGTGCCAGCACTTTCTCCGGGACAGCATACAATGAGCAGTTCTTC. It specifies CASTFSGTAYNEQFF.